One T cell receptor beta chain is described in this entry. Antigen: not known. TCRdb reprocessed the reads with MiXCR, giving one entry per CDR3 protein. This table holds approximately 280,000 distinct CDR3 sequences, less than 25% found once. This entry is derived from a study of T cell repertoires in cytomegalovirus infection. V was clipped by 7 bases and J by 4 bases; unmatched bases: 10. This CDR3 contains 15 residues. Germline assignment: CDR1 SGHVT and CDR2 SQSDAQ. The specimen comprised cultured PBMCs, sampled from culture after CMV antigen stimulation. The TCR comes from a human donor in good health (CMV status not recorded). Some clones in this sample may be carry-over from other donors' samples. The chain uses TRBV7-4 and TRBJ2-7; 10 bases agree with TRBD2. The CDR3 nucleotides are TGTGCCAGCAACCCGGGACTAGCGCCTTCGTACGAGCAGTACTTC. It yields the protein CASNPGLAPSYEQYF.